These 23 T cell receptor beta chains were all obtained from the same sample, sequenced in a study of blood T cells in healthy people across ages. Combining a sample-barcoded 5' primer with a J-beta primer mix, a second PCR ran for roughly 6 to 12 cycles. TCRdb itself ran the 5' RACE reads through MiXCR, one entry per CDR3 protein. The sample lists around 1.5 million distinct CDR3 sequences; approximately 32% were seen once. Material for sequencing was blood. The receptors shown here come from a woman in her 30s in good health.

J is TRBJ1-2 and V is TRBV12-3 or TRBV12-4, with D uncertain. The germline V and J ends were trimmed by 2 bases and 8 bases, with 12 bases remaining between them. The CDR3 is made up of 13 amino acids. The CDR3 spells CASSLPGRFGYTF. For the CDR3, the DNA is TGTGCCAGCAGTTTACCGGGAAGGTTCGGCTACACCTTC.

The chain employs TRBV7-3 and TRBJ2-1; 12 bases line up with TRBD2. The CDR3 loop spans 14 amino acids. Per germline, CDR1 SGHTA and CDR2 FQGTGA. The V segment lost 4 bases and the J segment 10 bases; nucleotides outside the gene matches: 5. CDR3 in DNA: TGTGCCAGCAGCTCGACTAGCGGGGGCCCCGAGCAGTTCTTC. Amino acid sequence: CASSSTSGGPEQFF.

Concerning this clonotype itself: This may come from a read error, since a much larger clone is one base off. The chain combines TRBV2 with TRBJ2-7; 10 nucleotides match TRBD1. With V trimmed by 6 bases and J by 2 bases, 4 bases remained unmatched. The CDR3 sequence is 14 residues long. CDR1 is SNHLY and CDR2 is FYNNEI in the germline V gene. This CDR3 is CASRGGQGPYEQYF. The CDR3, as DNA: TGTGCCAGCAGGGGGGGACAGGGGCCCTACGAGCAGTACTTC.

This clonotype was seen more than once but under ten times. The chain has TRBV5-1 and TRBJ2-1, with D perhaps assigned TRBD1 or TRBD2 (6 bases each). The germline CDR1 and CDR2 sequences are SGHRS and YFSETQ. V was trimmed by 4 bases and J by 8 bases, leaving 19 bases between them. The CDR3 is made up of 15 amino acids. In DNA form, the CDR3 reads TGCGCCAGCAGCCCCGACGGGGGCCTGGGATATGAGCAGTTCTTC. Its translation: CASSPDGGLGYEQFF.

The chain uses TRBV20-1 and TRBJ1-1; D might be TRBD1 (6 bases). The V end lost 4 bases, the J end lost 5 bases, and 20 bases lay between the germline ends. The CDR3 consists of 15 residues. Germline V gene sequence: CDR1 DFQATT, CDR2 SNEGSKA (reference sequence). CDR3 DNA: TGCAGTGCTAAAGTAAGGAGGGAGGGGGTGACTGAAGCTTTCTTT. This encodes CSAKVRREGVTEAFF.

This rearrangement joins TRBV29-1 to TRBJ1-4; D is possibly TRBD1 (5 bases). The germline V and J ends were trimmed by 4 bases and 1 base, with 13 bases remaining between them. CDR1 is SQVTM and CDR2 is ANQGSEA in the germline V gene. CDR3 length equals 15 residues. This CDR3 is CSVGAGRGTNEKLFF. The CDR3 DNA reads as TGCAGCGTTGGGGCGGGGCGGGGAACTAATGAAAAACTGTTTTTT.

This clonotype has only a few counts. The chain recombines TRBV20-1 with TRBJ2-3; maybe TRBD1 (6 bases). V shed 0 bases and J shed 5 bases, with 21 bases lying between them. This CDR3 is 17 amino acids long. Germline V CDR1 and CDR2: DFQATT, SNEGSKA (reference sequence). CDR3 in amino acids: CSAREDGTRGIRDTQYF. In DNA, the CDR3 is TGCAGTGCTAGAGAAGATGGGACAAGGGGGATAAGAGATACGCAGTATTTT.

This clonotype was counted a few times. The V call is TRBV4-2, the J call TRBJ1-1, with a tentative D call TRBD1 (5 bases). The germline V gene encodes CDR1 LGHNA and CDR2 YNFKEQ. Trimming left V 4 bases short and J 0 bases short, with 12 bases between. The CDR3 totals 15 residues. The CDR3 here is CASSRTDRLNTEAFF. In DNA form, the CDR3 reads TGTGCCAGCAGCCGCACAGACAGATTGAACACTGAAGCTTTCTTT.

This clonotype was picked up many times. V gene TRBV5-5 combines with J gene TRBJ2-7, with D hard to call. Germline V gene data show CDR1 as SGHKS and CDR2 as YYEKEE (reference sequence). CDR3 length equals 13 residues. With 2 bases removed from V and 2 bases from J, the gap between germline ends came to 8 bases. The CDR3 DNA sequence: TGTGCCAGCAGCTTCGGCTCTGCCTACGAGCAGTACTTC. As protein: CASSFGSAYEQYF.

The chain joins TRBV18 to TRBJ2-7; D assignment may be TRBD1 or TRBD2 (5 bases each). Germline CDR1 reads KGHSH; CDR2 reads LQKENI. Trimming left V 3 bases short and J 5 bases short, with 14 bases between. The CDR3 loop spans 14 amino acids. The DNA of the CDR3 is TGTGCCAGCTCACCCGTGGGGACGGTTGACGAGCAGTACTTC. Amino acids: CASSPVGTVDEQYF.

A note on this clonotype: The junction shows a germline mismatch at one end, possibly a read error. This rearrangement joins TRBV29-1 to TRBJ2-1; 8 bases agree with TRBD2. Germline lookup yields CDR1 SQVTM and CDR2 ANQGSEA. The CDR3 spans 13 residues. CDR3 DNA: TGCAGCGTAGGGACTAGAGTCCACAATGAGCTGTTCTTC. It translates to CSVGTRVHNELFF.

The V and J genes are TRBV20-1 and TRBJ2-3; TRBD2 matches 9 bases. From germline, CDR1 is DFQATT and CDR2 SNEGSKA (reference sequence). The CDR3 spans 14 residues. V shed 4 bases, J shed 4 bases, and the junction held 6 bases outside the gene matches. The CDR3 nucleotides read TGCAGTGCTAAGACTAGCGGCTCAGCAGATACGCAGTATTTT. Its translation is CSAKTSGSADTQYF.

The chain couples TRBV20-1 to TRBJ2-1; 14 bases are a match to TRBD2. CDR1 is DFQATT and CDR2 is SNEGSKA in the germline V gene (reference sequence). V lost 1 base, J lost 3 bases, and 8 bases stayed unmatched. The length of the CDR3 is 18 residues. The CDR3 DNA follows: TGCAGTGCTAGAGTAGCGGGACTAGCGGGGGACCACTACAATGAGCAGTTCTTC. Translating it yields CSARVAGLAGDHYNEQFF.

V usage is TRBV13 and J usage is TRBJ2-7, with TRBD2 identical over 10 bases. Germline CDR1 is PRHDT and CDR2 is FYEKMQ (reference sequence). The CDR3 is 16 residues long. V dropped 3 bases and J dropped 6; count of bases not matched to a gene: 11. The DNA for the CDR3 is TGTGCCAGCAGCTTTAGGGCTAGCGGGGGTTTTGGCGAGCAGTACTTC. This translates into CASSFRASGGFGEQYF.

Details on this clonotype: One end of the junction is discordant with germline, which a read error may explain. V usage is TRBV15 and J usage is TRBJ1-2, with D perhaps matching TRBD1 (5 bases). The CDR3 is 14 residues long. The germline V gene encodes CDR1 LNHNV and CDR2 YYDKDF (reference sequence). In nucleotides, the CDR3 is TGTGCCACCAGCCCAGGGAAAGCTAACTATGGCTGCACCTTC. It yields the protein CATSPGKANYGCTF.

The J gene is TRBJ1-1, the V gene TRBV29-1; 10 bases agree with TRBD1. V lost 8 bases, J lost 7 bases, and 4 bases stayed unmatched. The CDR3 is made up of 11 amino acids. The germline gives CDR1 SQVTM, CDR2 ANQGSEA. The CDR3 sequence: CSWGQGFEAFF. The CDR3 coding sequence is TGCAGCTGGGGACAGGGGTTTGAAGCTTTCTTT.

The chain links TRBV20-1 to TRBJ2-7; D unclear. The CDR3 extends over 13 amino acids. Germline CDR1 is DFQATT and CDR2 is SNEGSKA (reference sequence). Deletions cut 1 base from V and 0 bases from J, with 7 bases between. This CDR3 reads CSARVTDSYEQYF. Here the CDR3 DNA reads TGCAGTGCTAGAGTGACTGACTCCTACGAGCAGTACTTC.

This clonotype was observed a few times. The rearrangement uses TRBV4-1 and TRBJ2-3; TRBD2 agrees at 8 bases. The CDR3 is 17 residues long. Germline values: CDR1 MGHRA, CDR2 YSYEKL. With V trimmed by 2 bases and J by 3 bases, 10 bases remained unmatched. The CDR3 loop reads CASSQKALAGRTDTQYF. CDR3 DNA: TGCGCCAGCAGCCAAAAAGCCTTAGCGGGGAGGACAGATACGCAGTATTTT.

This clonotype has just a few counts. V gene TRBV5-1 combines with J gene TRBJ1-6, with D uncertain. Looked up from germline, CDR1 is SGHRS and CDR2 is YFSETQ. CDR3 length: 14 residues. With 2 bases removed from V and 9 bases from J, the gap between germline ends came to 12 bases. CDR3 DNA: TGCGCCAGCAGCTTTCCCCATAACGGTTCACCCCTCCACTTT. Its protein is CASSFPHNGSPLHF.

The sample holds many counts of this clonotype. The V call is TRBV29-1, the J call TRBJ1-2, with unresolved D. This CDR3 contains 11 residues. The germline CDR1 and CDR2 sequences are SQVTM and ANQGSEA. The ends were cut back, 4 bases at V and 2 bases at J, with 5 bases in the middle. CDR3 bases: TGCAGCGTTGTCGTGAACTATGGCTACACCTTC. It is translated as CSVVVNYGYTF.

This rearrangement joins TRBV20-1 to TRBJ2-1; 14 bases align to TRBD2. CDR3 size: 19 residues. V lost 2 bases and J lost 0; bases outside the gene matches: 9. Germline CDR1 DFQATT, CDR2 SNEGSKA (reference sequence). The CDR3 here is CSARSSGTSGGASYNEQFF. The DNA for the CDR3 is TGCAGTGCTAGAAGTTCCGGGACTAGCGGGGGTGCCTCCTACAATGAGCAGTTCTTC.

V is TRBV2 and J is TRBJ2-3; 12 nucleotides agree with TRBD2. The CDR3 consists of 17 residues. Per the germline V gene, CDR1 is SNHLY and CDR2 is FYNNEI. The junction had 12 bases not matched to a gene; V was cut back by 4 bases and J by 7 bases. The CDR3 sequence: CASSGLAGEVGGYTQYF. DNA of the CDR3: TGTGCCAGCAGTGGACTAGCGGGAGAGGTTGGAGGGTATACGCAGTATTTT. The entire variable domain, with the rest obtained from reference TRBV2 and TRBJ2-3, is as follows: EPEVTQTPSHQVTQMGQEVILRCVPISNHLYFYWYRQILGQKVEFLVSFYNNEISEKSEIFDDQFSVERPDGSNFTLKIRSTKLEDSAMYFCASSGLAGEVGGYTQYFGPGTRLTVL.

This clonotype was counted only a few times. This rearrangement joins TRBV10-3 to TRBJ1-6; maybe TRBD1 (5 bases). Germline V CDR1 and CDR2: ENHRY, SYGVKD. This CDR3 comprises 13 residues. Between the trimmed V and J ends, which lost 4 bases and 9 bases, there was a span of 10 bases. Here the CDR3 DNA reads TGTGCCATCAGTGCGGGGCGAGGTTCACCCCTCCACTTT. Protein: CAISAGRGSPLHF.